The 23 T cell receptor beta chains below come from one sample, sequenced in a study of T cells in Graves' hyperthyroidism and ophthalmopathy. RNA transcripts served as the template for amplifying TCR beta CDR3 regions. TCR CDR3 underwent first-round RT-PCR with the HTBI primer set. TCRdb reanalysed the multiplex PCR reads using MiXCR and keeps one entry per CDR3 protein. The sample carries hundreds of thousands of distinct CDR3 sequences, about 20% recorded once. Sequencing was performed on blood. All receptors derive from a man aged 25 to 40 with Graves' ophthalmopathy.

The table lists this clonotype with a few counts. In DNA form, the CDR3 reads TGTGCCAGCAGCTTTTCCGGGACTAGCGGGATGTCAGATACGCAGTATTTT. Translating it yields CASSFSGTSGMSDTQYF. The J gene is TRBJ2-3, the V gene TRBV7-8; 13 positions agree with TRBD2. V trimming: 3 bases; J trimming: 4 bases; junction bases outside the gene matches: 7. From germline, CDR1 is SGHVS and CDR2 FQNEAQ. The CDR3 extends over 17 amino acids. The full variable domain, completed using reference TRBV7-8 and TRBJ2-3, is GAGVSQSPRYKVAKRGQDVALRCDPISGHVSLFWYQQALGQGPEFLTYFQNEAQLDKSGLPSDRFFAERPEGSVSTLKIQRTQQEDSAVYLCASSFSGTSGMSDTQYFGPGTRLTVL.

J is TRBJ2-7 and V is TRBV4-2; D perhaps matches TRBD2 (6 bases). The germline gives CDR1 LGHNA, CDR2 YNFKEQ. Trimming removed 0 bases from V and 2 bases from J, with 11 bases in between. The CDR3 runs 15 residues. The CDR3 DNA reads TGTGCCAGCAGCCAAGATCGCACTAGCACCTACGAGCAGTACTTC. Translated: CASSQDRTSTYEQYF.

This clonotype was detected many times. The chain couples TRBV20-1 to TRBJ2-7; 9 nucleotides line up with TRBD2. V lost 4 bases to trimming and J lost 0 bases; unmatched junction nucleotides: 4. Germline loops: CDR1 DFQATT, CDR2 SNEGSKA (reference sequence). The length of the CDR3 is 14 residues. The CDR3 DNA follows: TGCAGTGCTATCAGGCGGGGGGGCTCCTACGAGCAGTACTTC. Amino acids: CSAIRRGGSYEQYF.

The rearrangement links TRBV24-1 to TRBJ2-1; 8 positions agree with TRBD2. CDR1 KGHDR and CDR2 SFDVKD come from the germline V gene. V shed 4 bases, J shed 4 bases, and the junction held 5 bases outside the gene matches. The CDR3 runs 15 residues. CDR3 in amino acids: CATSDPGLAYNEQFF. The DNA of the CDR3 is TGTGCCACCAGTGACCCTGGACTAGCATACAATGAGCAGTTCTTC.

V is TRBV11-2 and J is TRBJ1-6; 9 bases are shared with TRBD1. Losses at the gene ends were 4 bases for V and 9 bases for J; bases not matched to a gene: 10. The length of the CDR3 is 16 residues. Germline V lookup: CDR1 SGHAT, CDR2 FQNNGV. The CDR3 DNA is TGTGCCAGCAGCTCAAACAGGGGGCGTTGGGTTTCACCCCTCCACTTT. It specifies CASSSNRGRWVSPLHF.

As regards this clonotype: This clone may be a read error of a much larger clone one base away. This CDR3 is CASSTRQKPNTEAFF. The CDR3 DNA sequence: TGTGCCAGCAGCACCAGACAGAAACCGAACACTGAAGCTTTCTTT. This chain uses TRBV11-3 with TRBJ1-1; TRBD1 might be the D (5 bases). V was shortened by 5 bases and J by 1 base, with 14 bases between the two germline ends. The CDR3 length is 15 residues. Germline V CDR1 and CDR2: SGHNT, YENEEA.

This clonotype was seen a few times. This may come from a read error, since a much larger clone is one base off. This chain links TRBV11-3 with TRBJ1-5; D uncertain. This CDR3 spans 13 amino acids. The V gene's germline CDR1 is SGHNT and CDR2 YENEEA. V gave up 2 bases and J gave up 0 bases, with 2 bases separating them. As DNA, the CDR3 is TGTGCCAGCAGCTTAAGTAGCAATCAGCCCCAGCATTTT. Amino acids: CASSLSSNQPQHF.

This rearrangement joins TRBV7-9 to TRBJ2-5; D could derive from TRBD1 or TRBD2 (5 bases each). The CDR3 consists of 12 residues. Per germline, CDR1 SEHNR and CDR2 FQNEAQ (reference sequence). Trimming shortened V by 4 bases and J by 10 bases, and 13 bases separated the two germline ends. The CDR3 region has the DNA TGTGCCAGCAGCTCATCGGGGCGCAGCCAGTACTTC. Its protein is CASSSSGRSQYF.

This clonotype turned up a few times. The rearrangement joins TRBV30 to TRBJ2-5; 15 nucleotides agree with TRBD2. Germline lookup yields CDR1 GTSNPN and CDR2 SVGIG (reference sequence). The trim removed 1 base at V and 10 bases at J, leaving 10 bases unmatched. The CDR3 is made up of 16 amino acids. CDR3 loop: CAWSEPGLAGGFDQYF. CDR3 DNA sequence: TGTGCCTGGAGTGAGCCGGGACTAGCGGGAGGATTTGACCAGTACTTC.

This rearrangement joins TRBV9 to TRBJ2-7, with 10 bases fitting TRBD2. Germline CDR1 is SGDLS and CDR2 is YYNGEE. The ends lost 4 bases at V and 3 bases at J; junction bases unmatched: 10. This CDR3 is 16 amino acids long. The CDR3 loop reads CASSPGASGRSYEQYF. DNA for the CDR3: TGTGCCAGCAGCCCTGGGGCTAGCGGGAGAAGCTACGAGCAGTACTTC. The complete variable domain, with remaining parts taken from reference TRBV9 and TRBJ2-7, reads DSGVTQTPKHLITATGQRVTLRCSPRSGDLSVYWYQQSLDQGLQFLIQYYNGEERAKGNILERFSAQQFPDLHSELNLSSLELGDSALYFCASSPGASGRSYEQYFGPGTRLTVT.

This clonotype has a handful of counts. This chain links TRBV7-2 with TRBJ2-7; D tentatively fits TRBD1 or TRBD2 (5 bases each). In germline, CDR1 is SGHTA, CDR2 FQGNSA. The CDR3 spans 15 residues. V lost 5 bases and J 7 bases, leaving 21 bases between the germline ends. This CDR3 is CASSPGTVNTVEQYF. Here the CDR3 DNA reads TGTGCCAGCAGCCCCGGGACCGTTAATACGGTAGAGCAGTACTTC.

V usage is TRBV9 and J usage is TRBJ2-7; TRBD2 matches at 9 bases. Trimming cost V 3 bases and J 4 bases; bases outside gene matches: 11. CDR3 length: 16 amino acids. Per germline, CDR1 SGDLS and CDR2 YYNGEE. The CDR3 is CASSDQLAGAPYEQYF. The CDR3 DNA is TGTGCCAGCAGCGACCAATTAGCGGGAGCACCTTACGAGCAGTACTTC.

The chain joins TRBV9 to TRBJ2-7; TRBD2 agrees at 8 bases. J was trimmed by 2 bases and V by 0 bases; bases with no gene match: 16. Germline V CDR1 and CDR2: SGDLS, YYNGEE. CDR3 length equals 19 residues. The DNA of the CDR3 is TGTGCCAGCAGCGTAGGGGAGGTAGCGGGATCGATAAGTACCTACGAGCAGTACTTC. It codes for CASSVGEVAGSISTYEQYF.

In its sample, this clonotype was seen many times. CDR3 protein: CASTSLEGQETQYF. CDR3 sequence (DNA): TGTGCCAGCACTTCTTTGGAGGGACAAGAGACCCAGTACTTC. The gene calls are TRBV7-9 and TRBJ2-5, with a possible D match to TRBD2 (6 bases). Germline loops: CDR1 SEHNR, CDR2 FQNEAQ (reference sequence). V lost 7 bases to trimming and J lost 2 bases, with 14 bases between them. The CDR3 is 14 residues long.

V usage is TRBV7-9 and J usage is TRBJ1-1; D is perhaps TRBD1 (6 bases). Germline V gene lookup returns CDR1 SEHNR and CDR2 FQNEAQ (reference sequence). V gave up 5 bases and J gave up 0 bases, with 10 bases separating them. CDR3 size: 14 residues. The chain's CDR3 is CASSKDSMNTEAFF. The CDR3 DNA is TGTGCCAGCAGCAAGGACAGTATGAACACTGAAGCTTTCTTT.

This clonotype was seen many times. The chain recombines TRBV30 with TRBJ1-4, with 7 bases identical to TRBD1. The V segment lost 0 bases and the J segment 5 bases; nucleotides outside the gene matches: 3. The CDR3 runs to 14 residues. Germline V gives CDR1 GTSNPN, CDR2 SVGIG (reference sequence). The CDR3: CAWSVGGSNEKLFF. The CDR3 DNA follows: TGTGCCTGGAGTGTAGGGGGCTCCAATGAAAAACTGTTTTTT.

The chain recombines TRBV10-3 with TRBJ2-1; D unclear. The germline CDR1 and CDR2 sequences are ENHRY and SYGVKD. This CDR3 is 15 amino acids long. Trimming left V 3 bases short and J 9 bases short, with 18 bases between. CDR3 region: CAISEPNVAWVEQFF. CDR3 nucleotides: TGTGCCATCAGTGAACCTAATGTAGCTTGGGTTGAGCAGTTCTTC.

The chain joins TRBV11-2 to TRBJ2-4; 12 bases fit TRBD2. Germline V gene lookup returns CDR1 SGHAT and CDR2 FQNNGV. The CDR3 covers 16 residues. After removal of 5 bases from V and 4 bases from J, the junction contained 6 bases not matched to a gene. This CDR3 is CASSTGLAGIKNIQYF. CDR3 sequence (DNA): TGTGCCAGCAGCACGGGACTAGCGGGCATAAAAAACATTCAGTACTTC.

This clonotype was detected a few times. V gene TRBV4-1 combines with J gene TRBJ1-4; D is ambiguous. V was cut by 1 base and J by 0 bases, with 6 bases left in between. In germline, CDR1 is MGHRA, CDR2 YSYEKL. The CDR3 is 15 residues long. CDR3: CASSQVGSTNEKLFF. In DNA, the CDR3 is TGCGCCAGCAGCCAAGTTGGCTCAACTAATGAAAAACTGTTTTTT.

The chain carries TRBV2 and TRBJ2-5; D gene uncertain. The CDR3 loop spans 13 amino acids. V was clipped by 7 bases and J by 5 bases, with 14 bases between them. Germline lookup yields CDR1 SNHLY and CDR2 FYNNEI. CDR3 in DNA: TGTGCCAGCACGTTATCTGTCTGGGAGACCCAGTACTTC. Translation gives CASTLSVWETQYF.

This clonotype came up a few times. This sequence joins TRBV6-5 and TRBJ1-1; 7 positions match TRBD1. The germline gives CDR1 MNHEY, CDR2 SVGAGI. The V gene end was trimmed by 0 bases and the J gene end by 0 bases; junction bases not matched to a gene: 4. The CDR3 consists of 16 residues. The CDR3 nucleotides read TGTGCCAGCAGTTACTCGAGGGGACAGTTGAACACTGAAGCTTTCTTT. Its protein is CASSYSRGQLNTEAFF.

This clonotype was seen at least ten times. V usage is TRBV7-2 and J usage is TRBJ2-7, with 10 bases fitting TRBD2. Germline V gives CDR1 SGHTA, CDR2 FQGNSA. Trimming cost V 6 bases and J 3 bases; bases outside gene matches: 17. The CDR3 has 18 residues. For the CDR3, the DNA is TGTGCCAGCAGTCAGAGAGGGGCTAGCGGGAGTAGGGGCTACGAGCAGTACTTC. It codes for CASSQRGASGSRGYEQYF.

This clonotype was picked up a small number of times. The genes are TRBV19 and TRBJ2-7; 8 nucleotides line up with TRBD2. With V trimmed by 4 bases and J by 3 bases, 8 bases remained unmatched. CDR1 and CDR2 (germline): LNHDA, SQIVND (reference sequence). The CDR3 length is 15 residues. CDR3 protein: CASSTGTSMGYEQYF. The DNA for the CDR3 is TGTGCCAGTAGTACCGGGACTAGTATGGGCTACGAGCAGTACTTC.